This TCR beta chain comes out of a study of blood T cell repertoires in COVID-19. Germline V lookup: CDR1 LNHDA, CDR2 SQIVND (reference sequence). V was clipped by 5 bases and J by 5 bases; unmatched bases: 7. The CDR3 contains 15 residues. This clone is deemed medium-sized (0.01 to 0.1%). Repertoires were generated with immunoSEQ multiplex PCR, while TCRdb's copy carries only in-frame clones and drops some. The data show about 170,000 clones, with 84% seen just once and more than 12% held by the top ten. The receptor comes from an older woman with COVID-19, enrolled during active disease. The chain recombines TRBV19 with TRBJ1-5; 9 positions agree with TRBD1. Material for sequencing was peripheral blood. The CDR3 reads CASSEPGQGHQPQHF. In nucleotides, the CDR3 is TGTGCCAGTAGTGAGCCGGGACAGGGCCATCAGCCCCAGCATTTT.